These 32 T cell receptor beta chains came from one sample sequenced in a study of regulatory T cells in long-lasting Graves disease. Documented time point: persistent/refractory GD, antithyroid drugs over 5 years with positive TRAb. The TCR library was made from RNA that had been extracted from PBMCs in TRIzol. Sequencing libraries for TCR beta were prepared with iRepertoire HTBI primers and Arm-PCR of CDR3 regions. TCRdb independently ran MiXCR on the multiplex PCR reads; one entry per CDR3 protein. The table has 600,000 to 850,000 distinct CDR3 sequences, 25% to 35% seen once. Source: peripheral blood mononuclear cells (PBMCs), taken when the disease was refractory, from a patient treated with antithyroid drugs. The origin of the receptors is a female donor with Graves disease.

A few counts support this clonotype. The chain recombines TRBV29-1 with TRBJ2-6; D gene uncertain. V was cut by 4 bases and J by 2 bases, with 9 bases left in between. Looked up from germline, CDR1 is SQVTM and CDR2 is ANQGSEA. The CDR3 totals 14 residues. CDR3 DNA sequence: TGCAGCGTTGCCCAGTGGGCTGGGGCCAACGTCCTGACTTTC. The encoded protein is CSVAQWAGANVLTF.

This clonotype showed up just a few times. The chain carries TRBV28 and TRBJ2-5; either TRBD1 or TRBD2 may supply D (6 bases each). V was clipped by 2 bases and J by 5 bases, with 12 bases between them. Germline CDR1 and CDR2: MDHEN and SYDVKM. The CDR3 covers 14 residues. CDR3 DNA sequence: TGTGCCAGCAGTTTAGGGGGGCAACGGGAGACCCAGTACTTC. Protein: CASSLGGQRETQYF.

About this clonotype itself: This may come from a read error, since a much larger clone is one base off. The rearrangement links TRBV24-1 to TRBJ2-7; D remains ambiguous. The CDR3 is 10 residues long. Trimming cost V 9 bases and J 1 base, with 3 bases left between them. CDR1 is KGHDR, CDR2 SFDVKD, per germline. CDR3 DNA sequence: TGTGCCACCCTTTCCTACGAGCAGTACTTC. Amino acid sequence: CATLSYEQYF.

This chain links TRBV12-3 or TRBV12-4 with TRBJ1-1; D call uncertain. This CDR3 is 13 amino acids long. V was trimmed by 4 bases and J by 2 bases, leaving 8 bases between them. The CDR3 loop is CASSSSSNTEAFF. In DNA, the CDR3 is TGTGCCAGCAGTTCTTCCAGCAACACTGAAGCTTTCTTT.

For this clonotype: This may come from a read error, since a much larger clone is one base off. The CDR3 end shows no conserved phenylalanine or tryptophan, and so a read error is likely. CDR3 region: CASSYLRGTEAFS. In DNA form, the CDR3 reads TGTGCCAGCAGTTACTTAAGAGGCACTGAAGCTTTCTCT. The rearrangement joins TRBV6-2 or TRBV6-3 to TRBJ1-1, with D uncertain. Trimming took off 1 base at V and 4 bases at J, with 7 bases between the two ends. Looked up from germline, CDR1 is MNHEY and CDR2 is SVGEGT. This CDR3 has 13 amino acids.

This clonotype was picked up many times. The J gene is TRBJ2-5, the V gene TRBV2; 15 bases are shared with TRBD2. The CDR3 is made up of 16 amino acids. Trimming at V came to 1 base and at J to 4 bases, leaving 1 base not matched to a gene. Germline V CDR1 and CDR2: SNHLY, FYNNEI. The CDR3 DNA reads TGTGCCAGCAGTGAAGGGGGACTAGCGGGAGGAGAGACCCAGTACTTC. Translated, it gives CASSEGGLAGGETQYF.

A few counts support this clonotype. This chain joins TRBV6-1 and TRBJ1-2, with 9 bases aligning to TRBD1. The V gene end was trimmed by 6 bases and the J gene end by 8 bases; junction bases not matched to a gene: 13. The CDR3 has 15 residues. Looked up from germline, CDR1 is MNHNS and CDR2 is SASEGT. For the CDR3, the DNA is TGTGCCAGCAGCCCCTGGGACAGGGACGGGGACGGCTACACCTTC. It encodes CASSPWDRDGDGYTF.

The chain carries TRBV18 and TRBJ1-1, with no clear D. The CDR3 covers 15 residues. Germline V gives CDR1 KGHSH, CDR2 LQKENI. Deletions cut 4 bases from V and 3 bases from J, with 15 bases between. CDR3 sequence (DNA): TGTGCCAGCTCACGCGGACGGGGAAGAGACACTGAAGCTTTCTTT. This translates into CASSRGRGRDTEAFF.

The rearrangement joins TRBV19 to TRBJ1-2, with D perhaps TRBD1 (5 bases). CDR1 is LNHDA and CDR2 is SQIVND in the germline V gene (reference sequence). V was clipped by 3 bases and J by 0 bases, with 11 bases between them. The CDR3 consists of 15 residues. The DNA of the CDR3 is TGTGCCAGTAGTATTCACCGGGGGACTAACTATGGCTACACCTTC. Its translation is CASSIHRGTNYGYTF. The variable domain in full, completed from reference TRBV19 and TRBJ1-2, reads DGGITQSPKYLFRKEGQNVTLSCEQNLNHDAMYWYRQDPGQGLRLIYYSQIVNDFQKGDIAEGYSVSREKKESFPLTVTSAQKNPTAFYLCASSIHRGTNYGYTFGSGTRLTVV.

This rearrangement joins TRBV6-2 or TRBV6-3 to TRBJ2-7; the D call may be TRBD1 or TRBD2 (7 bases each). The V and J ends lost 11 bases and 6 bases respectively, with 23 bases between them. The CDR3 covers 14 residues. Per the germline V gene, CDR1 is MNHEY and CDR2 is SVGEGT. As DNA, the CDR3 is TGTGCCGGATCCAAGGGGAGGGGGCAGGGCGAGCAGTACTTC. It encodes CAGSKGRGQGEQYF.

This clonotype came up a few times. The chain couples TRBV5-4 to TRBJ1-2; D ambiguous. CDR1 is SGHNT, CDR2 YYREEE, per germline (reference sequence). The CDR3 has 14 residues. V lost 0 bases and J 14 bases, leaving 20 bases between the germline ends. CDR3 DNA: TGTGCCAGCAGCTTGGAATCTTCCATCGGCGGGTTGACCTTC. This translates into CASSLESSIGGLTF.

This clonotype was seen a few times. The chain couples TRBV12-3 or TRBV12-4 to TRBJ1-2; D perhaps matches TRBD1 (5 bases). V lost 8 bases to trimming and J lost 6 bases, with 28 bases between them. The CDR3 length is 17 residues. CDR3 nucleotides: TGTGCCAGCGTGGAGGGGCTTTTGTTGGCCAGGGACCATGGCTACACCTTC. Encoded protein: CASVEGLLLARDHGYTF.

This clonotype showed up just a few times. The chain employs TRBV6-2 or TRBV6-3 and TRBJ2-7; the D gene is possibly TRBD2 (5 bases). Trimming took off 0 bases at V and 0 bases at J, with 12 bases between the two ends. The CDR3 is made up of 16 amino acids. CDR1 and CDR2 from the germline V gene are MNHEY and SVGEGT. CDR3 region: CASSYSTKVNSYEQYF. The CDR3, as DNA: TGTGCCAGCAGTTACTCGACTAAAGTCAACTCCTACGAGCAGTACTTC.

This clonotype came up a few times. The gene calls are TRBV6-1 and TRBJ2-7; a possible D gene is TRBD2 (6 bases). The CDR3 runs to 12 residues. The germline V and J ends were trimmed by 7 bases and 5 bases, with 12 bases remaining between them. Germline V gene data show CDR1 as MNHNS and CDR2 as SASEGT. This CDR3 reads CASTSASDEQYF. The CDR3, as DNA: TGTGCCAGCACTAGCGCCTCGGACGAGCAGTACTTC.

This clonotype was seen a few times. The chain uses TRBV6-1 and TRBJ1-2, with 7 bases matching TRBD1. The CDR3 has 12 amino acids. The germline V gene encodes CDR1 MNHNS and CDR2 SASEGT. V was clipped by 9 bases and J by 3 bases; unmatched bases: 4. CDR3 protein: CASDRDHYGYTF. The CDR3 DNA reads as TGTGCCAGTGACAGGGACCACTATGGCTACACCTTC.

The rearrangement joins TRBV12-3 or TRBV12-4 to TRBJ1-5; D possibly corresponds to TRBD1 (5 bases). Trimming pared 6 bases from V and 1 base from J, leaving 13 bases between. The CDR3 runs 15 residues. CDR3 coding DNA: TGTGCCAGCAGCCAGCGGGGGTTGAGCAATCAGCCCCAGCATTTT. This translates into CASSQRGLSNQPQHF.

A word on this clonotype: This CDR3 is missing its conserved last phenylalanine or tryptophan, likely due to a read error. The CDR3 DNA sequence: TGTGCCAGCAGCCCCCCGGCAGGACTCGCGTGGAACACTGAAGCTTTCTCT. Translation gives CASSPPAGLAWNTEAFS. The chain recombines TRBV7-9 with TRBJ1-1; D gene unclear. The germline V gene encodes CDR1 SEHNR and CDR2 FQNEAQ (reference sequence). Trimming took off 5 bases at V and 1 base at J, with 20 bases between the two ends. The CDR3 totals 17 residues.

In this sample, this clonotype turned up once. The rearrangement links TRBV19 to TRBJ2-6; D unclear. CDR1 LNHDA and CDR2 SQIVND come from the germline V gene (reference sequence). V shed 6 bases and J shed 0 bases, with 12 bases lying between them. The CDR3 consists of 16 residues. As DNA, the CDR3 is TGTGCCAGTAGGATTGGGTCGGGCTCTGGGGCCAACGTCCTGACTTTC. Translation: CASRIGSGSGANVLTF.

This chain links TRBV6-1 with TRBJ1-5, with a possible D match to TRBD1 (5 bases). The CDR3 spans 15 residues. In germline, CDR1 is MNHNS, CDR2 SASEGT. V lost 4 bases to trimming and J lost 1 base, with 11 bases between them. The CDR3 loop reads CASSVSTVSNQPQHF. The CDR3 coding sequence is TGTGCCAGCAGTGTATCGACAGTAAGCAATCAGCCCCAGCATTTT.

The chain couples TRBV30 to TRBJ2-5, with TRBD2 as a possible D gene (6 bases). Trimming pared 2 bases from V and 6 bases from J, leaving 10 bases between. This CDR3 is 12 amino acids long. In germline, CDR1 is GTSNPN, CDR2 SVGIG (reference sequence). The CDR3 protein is CAWSTSMQTQYF. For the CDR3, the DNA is TGTGCCTGGAGTACTAGCATGCAGACCCAGTACTTC.

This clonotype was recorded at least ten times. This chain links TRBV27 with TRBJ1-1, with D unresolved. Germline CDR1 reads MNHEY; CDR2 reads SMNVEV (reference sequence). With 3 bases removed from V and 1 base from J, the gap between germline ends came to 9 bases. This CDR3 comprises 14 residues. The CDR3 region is CASSFGQENTEAFF. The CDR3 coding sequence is TGTGCCAGCAGTTTTGGGCAGGAGAACACTGAAGCTTTCTTT.

The CDR3 loop reads CAVKGGQNTEAFF. DNA of the CDR3: TGCGCCGTCAAAGGGGGGCAGAACACTGAAGCTTTCTTT. The chain combines TRBV10-2 with TRBJ1-1; a possible D gene is TRBD1 (6 bases). This CDR3 contains 13 residues. V was trimmed by 11 bases and J by 1 base, leaving 14 bases between them. The germline V gene has CDR1 WSHSY and CDR2 SAAADI.

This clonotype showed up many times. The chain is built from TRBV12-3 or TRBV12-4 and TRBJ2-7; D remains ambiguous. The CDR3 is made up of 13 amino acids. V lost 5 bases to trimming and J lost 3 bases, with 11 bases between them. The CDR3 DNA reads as TGTGCCAGCAGTCTCAGGACCCGCTACGAGCAGTACTTC. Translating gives CASSLRTRYEQYF.

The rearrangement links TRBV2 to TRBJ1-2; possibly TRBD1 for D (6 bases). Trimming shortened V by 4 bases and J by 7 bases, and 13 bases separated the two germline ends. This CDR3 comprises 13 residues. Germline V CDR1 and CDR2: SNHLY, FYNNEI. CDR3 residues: CASSGKGGIGYTF. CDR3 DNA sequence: TGTGCCAGCAGTGGTAAAGGGGGAATTGGCTACACCTTC. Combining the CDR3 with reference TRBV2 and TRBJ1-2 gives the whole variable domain EPEVTQTPSHQVTQMGQEVILRCVPISNHLYFYWYRQILGQKVEFLVSFYNNEISEKSEIFDDQFSVERPDGSNFTLKIRSTKLEDSAMYFCASSGKGGIGYTFGSGTRLTVV.

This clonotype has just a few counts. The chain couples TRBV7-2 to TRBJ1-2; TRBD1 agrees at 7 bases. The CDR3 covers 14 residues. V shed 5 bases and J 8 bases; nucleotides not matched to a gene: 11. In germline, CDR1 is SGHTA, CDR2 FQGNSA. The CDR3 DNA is TGTGCCAGCAGCCCCGGGACAGCCCCTCGGGGCTACACCTTC. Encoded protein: CASSPGTAPRGYTF.

CDR3 sequence: CSARPELAGVGTQYF. The CDR3 DNA follows: TGCAGTGCTAGACCGGAGCTGGCGGGAGTGGGGACCCAGTACTTC. The chain employs TRBV20-1 and TRBJ2-5; 7 bases line up with TRBD2. With 2 bases clipped from V and 7 bases from J, the junction kept 13 bases outside the gene matches. Germline CDR1 reads DFQATT; CDR2 reads SNEGSKA (reference sequence). The CDR3 totals 15 residues.

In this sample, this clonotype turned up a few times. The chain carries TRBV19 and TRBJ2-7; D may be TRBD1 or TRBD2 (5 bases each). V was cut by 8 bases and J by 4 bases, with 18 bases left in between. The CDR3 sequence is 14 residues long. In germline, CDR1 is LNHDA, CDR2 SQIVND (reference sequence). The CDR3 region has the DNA TGTGCCAGTCACGAGCCGGGACCCCCGTACGAGCAGTACTTC. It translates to CASHEPGPPYEQYF.

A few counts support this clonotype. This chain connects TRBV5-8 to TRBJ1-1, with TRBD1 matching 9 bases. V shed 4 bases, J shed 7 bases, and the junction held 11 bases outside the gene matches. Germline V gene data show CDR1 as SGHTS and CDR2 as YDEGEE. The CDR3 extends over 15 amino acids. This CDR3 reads CASSHRDRAVSEAFF. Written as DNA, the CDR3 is TGTGCCAGCAGCCATCGGGACAGGGCAGTCAGTGAAGCTTTCTTT.

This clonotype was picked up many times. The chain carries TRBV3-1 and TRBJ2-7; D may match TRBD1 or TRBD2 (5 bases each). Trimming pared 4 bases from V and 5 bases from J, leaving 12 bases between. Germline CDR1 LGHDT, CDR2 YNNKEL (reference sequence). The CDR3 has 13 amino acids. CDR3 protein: CASSPGRVNEQYF. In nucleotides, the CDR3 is TGTGCCAGCAGCCCAGGGCGGGTCAACGAGCAGTACTTC.

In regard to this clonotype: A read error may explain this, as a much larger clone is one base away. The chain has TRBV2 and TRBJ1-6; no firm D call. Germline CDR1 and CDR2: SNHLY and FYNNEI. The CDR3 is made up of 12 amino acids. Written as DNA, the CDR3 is TGTGTCAGCAGTGTGTCTAATTCACCCCTCCACTTT. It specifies CVSSVSNSPLHF.

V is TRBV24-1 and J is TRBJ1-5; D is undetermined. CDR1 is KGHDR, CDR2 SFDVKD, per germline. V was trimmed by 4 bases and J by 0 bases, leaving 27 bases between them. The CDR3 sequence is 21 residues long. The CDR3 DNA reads TGTGCCACCAGTGAGCTGAAAGCGTCACAAGCCGCGAGCTATAGCAATCAGCCCCAGCATTTT. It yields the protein CATSELKASQAASYSNQPQHF.

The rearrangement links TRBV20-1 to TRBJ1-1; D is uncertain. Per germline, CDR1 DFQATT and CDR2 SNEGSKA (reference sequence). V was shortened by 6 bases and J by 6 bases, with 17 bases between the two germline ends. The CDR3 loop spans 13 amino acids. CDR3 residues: CSARLGNRAEAFF. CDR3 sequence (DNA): TGCAGTGCCCGCCTAGGCAACCGCGCTGAAGCTTTCTTT.